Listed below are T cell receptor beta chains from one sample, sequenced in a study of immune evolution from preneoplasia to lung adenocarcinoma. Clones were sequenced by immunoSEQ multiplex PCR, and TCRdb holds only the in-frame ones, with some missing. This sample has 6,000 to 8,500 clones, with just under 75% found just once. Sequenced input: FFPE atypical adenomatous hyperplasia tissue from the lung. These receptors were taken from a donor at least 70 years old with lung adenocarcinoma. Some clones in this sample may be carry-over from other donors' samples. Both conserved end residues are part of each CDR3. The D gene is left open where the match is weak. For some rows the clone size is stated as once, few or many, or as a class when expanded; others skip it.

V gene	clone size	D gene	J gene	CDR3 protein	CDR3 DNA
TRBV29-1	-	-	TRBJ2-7	CSVEVTASYVQYF	TGCAGCGTTGAGGTAACAGCTAGCTACGTGCAGTACTTC
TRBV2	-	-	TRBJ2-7	CASSDHQGRDEQYF	TGTGCCAGCAGTGATCACCAGGGACGGGACGAGCAGTACTTC
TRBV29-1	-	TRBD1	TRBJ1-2	CSVRGQGASGGYTF	TGCAGCGTTCGCGGACAGGGGGCGTCGGGGGGCTACACCTTC
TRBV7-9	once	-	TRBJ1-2	CASSLSGTTMGYTF	TGTGCCAGCAGCTTATCAGGGACTACTATGGGCTACACCTTC
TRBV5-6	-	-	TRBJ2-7	CASSSTYEQYF	TGTGCCAGCAGCTCTACCTACGAGCAGTACTTC
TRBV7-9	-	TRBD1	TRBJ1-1	CASSLSTGTGAEAFF	TGTGCCAGCAGCTTATCGACCGGGACAGGGGCCGAAGCTTTCTTT
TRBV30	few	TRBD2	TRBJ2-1	CAWSSGSWNEQFF	TGTGCCTGGAGTAGCGGGAGTTGGAATGAGCAGTTCTTC
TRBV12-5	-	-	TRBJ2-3	CASGLDGPSPTTDTQYF	TGTGCTAGTGGTTTGGACGGACCTTCACCAACCACAGATACGCAGTATTTT
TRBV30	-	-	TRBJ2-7	CAWSVPREPYEQYF	TGTGCCTGGAGTGTACCCAGGGAACCCTACGAGCAGTACTTC
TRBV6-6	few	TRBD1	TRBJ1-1	CASSQGQANTEAFF	TGTGCCAGCAGCCAAGGACAGGCGAACACTGAAGCTTTCTTT
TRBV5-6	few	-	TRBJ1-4	CASSFRGFLTNEKLFF	TGTGCCAGCAGCTTTAGGGGGTTTTTAACTAATGAAAAACTGTTTTTT
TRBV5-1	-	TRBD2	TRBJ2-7	CASSLAGGSYEQYF	TGCGCCAGCAGCTTGGCGGGGGGCTCCTACGAGCAGTACTTC
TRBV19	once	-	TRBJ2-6	CASKGTASGANVLTF	TGTGCCAGTAAAGGGACGGCCTCTGGGGCCAACGTCCTGACTTTC
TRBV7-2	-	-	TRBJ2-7	CASSEGVAVYF	TGTGCCAGCAGCGAGGGGGTGGCGGTGTACTTC
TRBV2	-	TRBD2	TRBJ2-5	CASSEGLAETQYF	TGTGCCAGCAGTGAGGGACTAGCAGAGACCCAGTACTTC
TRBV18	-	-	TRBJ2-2	CASSMGAGAGELFF	TGTGCCAGCTCGATGGGCGCAGGAGCCGGGGAGCTGTTTTTT
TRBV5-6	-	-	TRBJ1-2	CASSLQGRNYGYTF	TGTGCCAGCAGCCTACAGGGAAGGAACTATGGCTACACCTTC
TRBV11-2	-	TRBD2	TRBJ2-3	CASSLQATGGGTDTQYF	TGTGCCAGCAGCTTACAGGCAACGGGGGGTGGCACAGATACGCAGTATTTT
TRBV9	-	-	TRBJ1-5	CASSETGTPSRPQHF	TGTGCCAGCAGCGAGACCGGGACTCCTTCCCGGCCCCAGCATTTT
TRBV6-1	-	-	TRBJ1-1	CASSFLEWVEAEAFF	TGTGCCAGCAGCTTCTTGGAATGGGTAGAGGCTGAAGCTTTCTTT
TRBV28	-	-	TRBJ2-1	CASSWASAYNEQFF	TGTGCCAGCAGTTGGGCTAGCGCTTACAATGAGCAGTTCTTC
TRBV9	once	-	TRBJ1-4	CASSESGAALEKLFF	TGTGCCAGCAGCGAATCCGGTGCAGCGCTTGAAAAACTGTTTTTT
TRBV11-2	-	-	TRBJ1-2	CASSPAPYGYTF	TGTGCCAGCAGCCCCGCCCCCTATGGCTACACCTTC
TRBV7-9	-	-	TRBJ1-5	CASSFSNQPQHF	TGTGCCAGCAGCTTTAGCAATCAGCCCCAGCATTTT
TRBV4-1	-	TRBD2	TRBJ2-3	CASSQPRGGSTDTQYF	TGCGCCAGCAGCCAACCCCGGGGGGGAAGCACAGATACGCAGTATTTT
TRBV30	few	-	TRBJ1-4	CAWSFQGREKLFF	TGTGCCTGGAGTTTTCAGGGCCGGGAAAAACTGTTTTTT
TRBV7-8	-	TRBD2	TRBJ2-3	CASSLVMGGSTDTQYF	TGTGCCAGCAGCTTAGTAATGGGGGGGAGCACAGATACGCAGTATTTT
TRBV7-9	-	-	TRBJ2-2	CASSFGGGGITGELFF	TGTGCCAGCAGTTTTGGGGGTGGAGGGATCACCGGGGAGCTGTTTTTT
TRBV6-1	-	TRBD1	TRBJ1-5	CASTLGQGLWPQHF	TGTGCCAGCACCCTCGGACAGGGTCTTTGGCCCCAGCATTTT
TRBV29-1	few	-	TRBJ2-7	CSVLGNYEQYF	TGCAGCGTTCTGGGCAACTACGAGCAGTACTTC
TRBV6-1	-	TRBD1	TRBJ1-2	CASSVNSGGRVGGYTF	TGTGCCAGCAGTGTAAACTCAGGGGGGCGAGTGGGTGGCTACACCTTC
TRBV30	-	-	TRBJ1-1	CAWSVPQRGAFF	TGTGCCTGGAGTGTACCGCAGCGAGGGGCTTTCTTT
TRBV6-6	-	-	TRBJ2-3	CASSYVQGGTDTQYF	TGTGCCAGCAGTTACGTCCAAGGGGGCACAGATACGCAGTATTTT
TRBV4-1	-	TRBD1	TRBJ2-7	CASSLGPGQGNYEQYF	TGCGCCAGCAGCCTGGGGCCGGGACAGGGGAACTACGAGCAGTACTTC
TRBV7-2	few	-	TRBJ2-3	CASSPGSGSDTQYF	TGTGCCAGCAGCCCCGGGAGCGGGTCAGATACGCAGTATTTT
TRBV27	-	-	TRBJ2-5	CASGPWAGYLETQYF	TGTGCCAGCGGCCCGTGGGCGGGATATTTGGAGACCCAGTACTTC
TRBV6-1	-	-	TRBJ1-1	CASSEAAGRRAFF	TGTGCCAGCAGTGAAGCGGCAGGTCGGAGGGCTTTCTTT
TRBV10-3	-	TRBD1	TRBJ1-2	CAISESIGTEMIYGYTF	TGTGCCATCAGTGAGTCGATCGGGACAGAGATGATCTATGGCTACACCTTC
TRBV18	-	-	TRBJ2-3	CASSPTRGGTDTQYF	TGTGCCAGCTCACCCACCAGGGGGGGCACAGATACGCAGTATTTT
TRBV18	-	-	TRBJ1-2	CASSSQERSGYTF	TGTGCCAGCTCATCACAGGAACGTTCTGGCTACACCTTC
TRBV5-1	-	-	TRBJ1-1	CASSLLGPGTEAFF	TGCGCCAGCAGCTTGTTGGGCCCAGGCACTGAAGCTTTCTTT
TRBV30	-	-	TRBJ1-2	CAWKLYRDWSGYTF	TGTGCCTGGAAGTTATATCGGGACTGGAGTGGCTACACCTTC
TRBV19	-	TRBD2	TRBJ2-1	CASRSGGGYNEQFF	TGTGCCAGTAGGAGCGGGGGTGGCTACAATGAGCAGTTCTTC
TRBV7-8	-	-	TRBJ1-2	CASSLKGQGAYGYTF	TGTGCCAGCAGCTTAAAGGGACAAGGAGCCTATGGCTACACCTTC
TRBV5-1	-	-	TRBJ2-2	CASSLRDTNTGELFF	TGCGCCAGCAGCCTCCGGGACACGAACACCGGGGAGCTGTTTTTT
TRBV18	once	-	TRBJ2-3	CASSPKKDTQYF	TGTGCCAGCTCACCAAAGAAGGACACGCAGTATTTT
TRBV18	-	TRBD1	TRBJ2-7	CASSPGTGYYEQYF	TGTGCCAGCTCACCTGGGACAGGGTACTACGAGCAGTACTTC
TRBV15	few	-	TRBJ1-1	CATSRSGRTEAFF	TGTGCCACCAGCAGGTCAGGGCGAACTGAAGCTTTCTTT
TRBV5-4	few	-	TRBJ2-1	CASSLAGPTYNEQFF	TGTGCCAGCAGCTTGGCCGGGCCCACCTACAATGAGCAGTTCTTC
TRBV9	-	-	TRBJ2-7	CASSPGTSASEQYF	TGTGCCAGCAGCCCCGGGACATCAGCAAGCGAGCAGTACTTC